A selection of T cell receptor beta chains follows, all from one sample in a study of T-cell reconstitution after alpha-beta-depleted transplantation in children. TCRdb analysed the PCR reads with MiXCR anew, one entry per CDR3 protein. This sample has around 680,000 distinct CDR3 sequences, with 16% found just once. The sample consisted of PBMCs from the stem cell graft donor, taken from the stem cell graft. These TCRs come from a human donor who donated a stem cell graft to a child with acute myeloid leukemia. CDR3s include the opening cysteine and the closing phenylalanine or tryptophan. The order of the fields is D gene, V gene, clone size, J gene, CDR3 protein, CDR3 DNA. D genes are given only for firm matches. Clone size is stated in some rows and not others, as once, few, many or a class when expanded.

>TRBD1|TRBV10-3|.|TRBJ1-2
CAITRTGSGYTF
TGTGCCATCACAAGGACAGGGTCAGGCTACACCTTC
>TRBD2|TRBV20-1|many|TRBJ2-5
CSASSGGAGGSAETQYF
TGCAGTGCCAGTAGCGGGGGGGCCGGTGGATCAGCGGAGACCCAGTACTTC
>TRBD1|TRBV20-1|many|TRBJ2-2
CSARSGGSWAGELFF
TGCAGTGCTAGATCAGGGGGCTCGTGGGCCGGGGAGCTGTTTTTT
>.|TRBV5-1|few|TRBJ2-5
CASSPAGKEETQYF
TGCGCCAGCAGCCCGGCGGGGAAAGAAGAGACCCAGTACTTC
>TRBD2|TRBV4-1|.|TRBJ2-4
CASSQEGAGAGLQYF
TGCGCCAGCAGCCAAGAAGGAGCGGGGGCCGGCCTTCAGTACTTC
>.|TRBV20-1|many|TRBJ1-5
CSAPGQGGQPQHF
TGCAGTGCTCCGGGGCAGGGAGGTCAGCCCCAGCATTTT
>TRBD2|TRBV20-1|.|TRBJ2-2
CSARGVAGPPEDTGELFF
TGCAGTGCTAGAGGGGTAGCGGGGCCTCCGGAGGACACCGGGGAGCTGTTTTTT
>TRBD2|TRBV20-1|few|TRBJ2-3
CSARDGTKYTDTQYF
TGCAGTGCTAGAGATGGGACTAAATACACAGATACGCAGTATTTT
>.|TRBV20-1|.|TRBJ1-2
CSAPRAPLLEYGYTF
TGCAGTGCCCCTCGGGCACCCCTCCTGGAATATGGCTACACCTTC
>.|TRBV11-1|.|TRBJ2-1
CASSSSGLSYNEQFF
TGTGCCAGCAGCTCATCGGGACTTTCCTACAATGAGCAGTTCTTC
>.|TRBV7-2|many|TRBJ2-3
CASSLERRRSDTQYF
TGTGCCAGCAGTCTAGAAAGGCGGAGGTCAGATACGCAGTATTTT
>.|TRBV7-2|.|TRBJ2-2
CASRKGGLGTGELFF
TGTGCCAGCAGGAAGGGGGGCTTGGGCACCGGGGAGCTGTTTTTT
>TRBD1|TRBV4-3|.|TRBJ2-3
CASSQRQGTSDTQYF
TGCGCCAGCAGCCAGCGACAGGGGACATCAGATACGCAGTATTTT
>.|TRBV5-1|many|TRBJ2-3
CATGGAGDTQYF
TGCGCGACCGGCGGGGCCGGGGATACGCAGTATTTT
>.|TRBV20-1|few|TRBJ2-3
CSAPRGPASSTDTQYF
TGCAGTGCCCCGAGAGGACCAGCGTCTAGCACAGATACGCAGTATTTT
>.|TRBV7-2|.|TRBJ2-3
CASSLNVRTDTQYF
TGTGCCAGCAGCTTAAACGTCCGCACAGATACGCAGTATTTT
>.|TRBV9|.|TRBJ2-1
CASSANFLGQISYNEQFF
TGTGCCAGCAGCGCTAATTTCCTCGGACAGATATCCTACAATGAGCAGTTCTTC
>TRBD2|TRBV7-2|.|TRBJ2-1
CASSSLAGAFNEQFF
TGTGCCAGCAGCTCCCTAGCGGGGGCCTTCAATGAGCAGTTCTTC
>TRBD1|TRBV7-3|few|TRBJ2-1
CASSLSHGTGREQFF
TGTGCCAGCAGCTTATCGCATGGGACAGGGCGGGAGCAGTTCTTC
>.|TRBV28|.|TRBJ1-5
CASSFSPNQPQHF
TGTGCCAGCAGTTTTAGTCCCAATCAGCCCCAGCATTTT
>.|TRBV11-2|.|TRBJ2-5
CASSSDEKETQYF
TGTGCCAGCAGCTCGGACGAGAAAGAGACCCAGTACTTC
>.|TRBV5-1|few|TRBJ2-7
CASSLGQVLYEQYF
TGCGCCAGCAGCTTGGGCCAGGTACTTTACGAGCAGTACTTC
>TRBD2|TRBV7-3|.|TRBJ2-5
CASSPSAGAYQETQYF
TGTGCCAGCAGCCCGTCCGCGGGAGCCTACCAAGAGACCCAGTACTTC
>.|TRBV7-2|.|TRBJ1-4
CASRESANEKLFF
TGTGCCAGCAGGGAGTCAGCTAATGAAAAACTGTTTTTT
>.|TRBV7-2|many|TRBJ2-1
CASSSLLVAYNEQFF
TGTGCCAGCAGCTCGCTACTAGTGGCGTACAATGAGCAGTTCTTC
>TRBD1|TRBV20-1|many|TRBJ1-1
CSAKQGANTEAFF
TGCAGTGCCAAACAGGGGGCGAACACTGAAGCTTTCTTT
>.|TRBV4-3|many|TRBJ1-2
CASSQATQGGYGYTF
TGCGCCAGCAGCCAAGCTACACAGGGTGGCTATGGCTACACCTTC
>.|TRBV20-1|many|TRBJ2-1
CSARDPNEQFF
TGCAGTGCTAGAGATCCCAATGAGCAGTTCTTC
>TRBD2|TRBV20-1|many|TRBJ2-5
CSARDTSGGAMAQETQYF
TGCAGTGCTCGAGATACTAGCGGGGGGGCAATGGCCCAAGAGACCCAGTACTTC
>TRBD2|TRBV20-1|many|TRBJ2-3
CSARGASGGAWFADTQYF
TGCAGTGCCAGAGGGGCTAGCGGGGGGGCCTGGTTCGCAGATACGCAGTATTTT
>TRBD1|TRBV4-3|.|TRBJ1-1
CASRTGGSEAFF
TGCGCCAGCAGGACAGGGGGATCTGAAGCTTTCTTT
>TRBD2|TRBV20-1|.|TRBJ2-1
CSARDRGGGSYNEQFF
TGCAGTGCTAGAGATCGGGGGGGGGGCTCCTACAATGAGCAGTTCTTC
>.|TRBV29-1|few|TRBJ1-2
CSVDQDLQEGYTF
TGCAGCGTTGATCAGGATCTCCAGGAGGGCTACACCTTC
>.|TRBV5-1|few|TRBJ2-3
CASSRMAGTDTQYF
TGCGCCAGCAGTAGAATGGCGGGCACAGATACGCAGTATTTT
>TRBD1|TRBV29-1|many|TRBJ2-4
CSAAQGAKNIQYF
TGCAGCGCCGCACAGGGGGCCAAAAACATTCAGTACTTC
>.|TRBV24-1|.|TRBJ1-5
CATSDEKINQPQHF
TGTGCCACCAGTGATGAGAAAATCAATCAGCCCCAGCATTTT
>.|TRBV5-1|many|TRBJ2-5
CASTQDGGTQETQYF
TGCGCCAGCACGCAGGATGGGGGGACCCAAGAGACCCAGTACTTC
>TRBD1|TRBV28|many|TRBJ1-6
CASSVDRGAPLHF
TGTGCCAGCAGTGTCGACAGGGGTGCACCCCTCCACTTT
>.|TRBV29-1|many|TRBJ2-7
CSVAYGQGSYEQYF
TGCAGCGTTGCGTACGGGCAGGGTTCCTACGAGCAGTACTTC
>TRBD2|TRBV18|.|TRBJ2-7
CASSPPHSGVYEQYF
TGTGCCAGCTCACCACCTCACAGCGGGGTATACGAGCAGTACTTC
>.|TRBV12-3/TRBV12-4|few|TRBJ2-2
CASRLAVGTGELFF
TGTGCCAGCAGGCTGGCGGTCGGCACCGGGGAGCTGTTTTTT
>.|TRBV18|few|TRBJ1-5
CAISRTSNQPQHF
TGTGCCATCTCACGGACAAGCAATCAGCCCCAGCATTTT
>TRBD1|TRBV5-6|.|TRBJ2-2
CASSSTRDRISNTGELFF
TGTGCCAGCAGCTCGACCCGGGACAGGATTTCGAACACCGGGGAGCTGTTTTTT
>.|TRBV12-3/TRBV12-4|many|TRBJ1-4
CASSRGEKLFF
TGTGCCAGCAGTCGGGGTGAAAAACTGTTTTTT
>.|TRBV5-6|many|TRBJ2-2
CASSLILNTGELFF
TGTGCCAGCAGCTTGATCCTTAACACCGGGGAGCTGTTTTTT
>.|TRBV12-3/TRBV12-4|many|TRBJ1-1
CASSLWPMNTEAFF
TGTGCCAGCAGTTTATGGCCGATGAACACTGAAGCTTTCTTT
>TRBD1|TRBV20-1|many|TRBJ2-7
CSANTGTGVTYEQYF
TGCAGTGCTAACACCGGGACAGGGGTAACCTACGAGCAGTACTTC
>.|TRBV27|few|TRBJ1-2
CASGTKQGRSYGYTF
TGTGCCAGTGGGACGAAACAGGGACGGAGCTATGGCTACACCTTC
>TRBD1|TRBV24-1|few|TRBJ2-3
CASNRGPTDTQYF
TGTGCCAGCAACAGGGGGCCCACAGATACGCAGTATTTT
>.|TRBV20-1|.|TRBJ1-2
CSARPGARYGYTF
TGCAGTGCTAGACCGGGGGCAAGATATGGCTACACCTTC